Listed below are T cell receptor beta chains from one sample, sequenced in a study of T-cell memory formation after mild COVID-19. TCRdb called the 5' RACE reads again in MiXCR, with one record for every CDR3 protein. The sample contains hundreds of thousands of distinct CDR3 sequences, about 20% of which appear only once. Sequenced material: PBMCs or a T cell subset sorted from them (not recorded which). These receptors were obtained from an adult woman who had mild COVID-19 (a few samples of this study predate the infection). Cell type and time point are not known. CDR3s include the opening cysteine and the closing phenylalanine or tryptophan. Each record gives: clone size, V gene, D gene, J gene, CDR3 DNA, CDR3 protein. A D gene is named only where the DNA matches it firmly. Size is omitted from some rows. Given values are once, few, many or a class for expanded clones.

clone size: NA; V gene: TRBV29-1; D gene: NA; J gene: TRBJ2-7; CDR3 DNA: TGCAGCGTTGAAGCGGACCACTACGAGCAGTACTTC; CDR3 protein: CSVEADHYEQYF
clone size: NA; V gene: TRBV7-9; D gene: NA; J gene: TRBJ2-2; CDR3 DNA: TGTGCCAGCAGCTTAGGAGGGTTCGGCCCGAACACCGGGGAGCTGTTTTTT; CDR3 protein: CASSLGGFGPNTGELFF
clone size: few; V gene: TRBV12-3/TRBV12-4; D gene: TRBD1; J gene: TRBJ2-7; CDR3 DNA: TGTGCCAGCAGCATAGGACAGGGGTTCTCCGAGCAGTACTTC; CDR3 protein: CASSIGQGFSEQYF
clone size: few; V gene: TRBV20-1; D gene: NA; J gene: TRBJ2-7; CDR3 DNA: TGCAGTGCTAGCGCCCAGCAGGGGACCCACGAGCAGTACTTC; CDR3 protein: CSASAQQGTHEQYF
clone size: few; V gene: TRBV2; D gene: NA; J gene: TRBJ1-5; CDR3 DNA: TGTGCCAGCAGTGAAACAAGCAATCAGCCCCAGCATTTT; CDR3 protein: CASSETSNQPQHF
clone size: NA; V gene: TRBV20-1; D gene: NA; J gene: TRBJ2-2; CDR3 DNA: TGCAGTGCTTCCCGAACAGGGCCTGGGGAGCTGTTTTTT; CDR3 protein: CSASRTGPGELFF
clone size: few; V gene: TRBV5-1; D gene: NA; J gene: TRBJ2-1; CDR3 DNA: TGCGCCAGCAGCCCGGACGGGAGCCGGCCCTACAATGAGCAGTTCTTC; CDR3 protein: CASSPDGSRPYNEQFF
clone size: NA; V gene: TRBV4-2; D gene: TRBD1; J gene: TRBJ1-2; CDR3 DNA: TGTGCCAGCAGCCAAGACCGGGACAGGGTGGGCTATGGCTACACCTTC; CDR3 protein: CASSQDRDRVGYGYTF
clone size: NA; V gene: TRBV4-1; D gene: TRBD1; J gene: TRBJ2-7; CDR3 DNA: TGCGCCAGCAGCCTCCGGCTTTTACAGGGGGGTTCCTACGAGCAGTACTTC; CDR3 protein: CASSLRLLQGGSYEQYF
clone size: NA; V gene: TRBV12-3/TRBV12-4; D gene: NA; J gene: TRBJ2-7; CDR3 DNA: TGTGCCAGCAGTTTAGCGGGAGGCCGGAGGCAGTACTTC; CDR3 protein: CASSLAGGRRQYF
clone size: NA; V gene: TRBV18; D gene: TRBD2; J gene: TRBJ2-3; CDR3 DNA: TGTGCCAGCTCACCCCCGGAAGGTCTAGCGGTGCAGTATTTT; CDR3 protein: CASSPPEGLAVQYF
clone size: NA; V gene: TRBV3-1; D gene: NA; J gene: TRBJ1-3; CDR3 DNA: TGTGCCAGCAGCCTGGGGGTTACCTCTGGAAACACCATATATTTT; CDR3 protein: CASSLGVTSGNTIYF
clone size: NA; V gene: TRBV27; D gene: TRBD2; J gene: TRBJ2-3; CDR3 DNA: TGTGCCAGCAGCTACGGGACTAGCGCGGGAGATACGCAGTATTTT; CDR3 protein: CASSYGTSAGDTQYF
clone size: NA; V gene: TRBV19; D gene: TRBD1; J gene: TRBJ1-4; CDR3 DNA: TGTGCCAGTAGCCTCCGGGACAGGGGGTTTGAAAAACTGTTTTTT; CDR3 protein: CASSLRDRGFEKLFF
clone size: few; V gene: TRBV4-2; D gene: NA; J gene: TRBJ1-4; CDR3 DNA: TGTGCCAGCAGCCAAGGCATCGGGGCAACTAATGAAAAACTGTTTTTT; CDR3 protein: CASSQGIGATNEKLFF
clone size: NA; V gene: TRBV7-3; D gene: TRBD2; J gene: TRBJ2-2; CDR3 DNA: TGTGCCAGCAGCTCGGGACTAGTTATGAACACCGGGGAGCTGTTTTTT; CDR3 protein: CASSSGLVMNTGELFF
clone size: NA; V gene: TRBV6-5; D gene: NA; J gene: TRBJ2-5; CDR3 DNA: TGTGCCAGCAGTTACTACGGGGATCAAGAGACCCAGTACTTC; CDR3 protein: CASSYYGDQETQYF
clone size: few; V gene: TRBV6-2/TRBV6-3; D gene: TRBD1; J gene: TRBJ1-5; CDR3 DNA: TGTGCCAGCAGACCGGACAGGGGATTCAGGAATCAGCCCCAGCATTTT; CDR3 protein: CASRPDRGFRNQPQHF
clone size: many; V gene: TRBV2; D gene: NA; J gene: TRBJ1-4; CDR3 DNA: TGTGCCAGCAGAACCCCCTTCGGGACTAATGAAAAACTGTTTTTT; CDR3 protein: CASRTPFGTNEKLFF
clone size: few; V gene: TRBV28; D gene: NA; J gene: TRBJ1-5; CDR3 DNA: TGTGCCAGCAGTTTAGGGGGAAAAGCTCAGCCCCAGCATTTT; CDR3 protein: CASSLGGKAQPQHF
clone size: few; V gene: TRBV12-3/TRBV12-4; D gene: TRBD1; J gene: TRBJ1-1; CDR3 DNA: TGTGCCAGCATCCCGCCGAGGACAGGGAAGGTAGGAGCTTTCTTT; CDR3 protein: CASIPPRTGKVGAFF
clone size: NA; V gene: TRBV4-1; D gene: TRBD2; J gene: TRBJ2-4; CDR3 DNA: TGCGCCAGCAGCCGGGGACTAGCGGGGGGGATAGCCAAAAACATTCAGTACTTC; CDR3 protein: CASSRGLAGGIAKNIQYF
clone size: NA; V gene: TRBV4-1; D gene: TRBD2; J gene: TRBJ2-2; CDR3 DNA: TGCGCCAGCAGCCAAGGGATTCACGGTCTAGCGGTAACAACCGGGGAGCTGTTTTTT; CDR3 protein: CASSQGIHGLAVTTGELFF
clone size: NA; V gene: TRBV6-6; D gene: NA; J gene: TRBJ1-2; CDR3 DNA: TGTGCCAGCAGTGCAATCAGGGGTAATAACTATGGCTACACCTTC; CDR3 protein: CASSAIRGNNYGYTF
clone size: NA; V gene: TRBV6-2/TRBV6-3; D gene: TRBD2; J gene: TRBJ2-5; CDR3 DNA: TGTGCCAGCAGAAAGGGACTAGCGGGGATAATGGAGACCCAGTACTTC; CDR3 protein: CASRKGLAGIMETQYF
clone size: few; V gene: TRBV20-1; D gene: TRBD2; J gene: TRBJ2-7; CDR3 DNA: TGCAGTGGGACAAGACTAGCGGAGCCTTACGAGCAGTACTTC; CDR3 protein: CSGTRLAEPYEQYF
clone size: NA; V gene: TRBV7-2; D gene: TRBD2; J gene: TRBJ2-1; CDR3 DNA: TGTGCCAGCAGCTTAGGGAGGACTAGCGGGGTAATCTTC; CDR3 protein: CASSLGRTSGVIF
clone size: NA; V gene: TRBV7-8; D gene: NA; J gene: TRBJ2-7; CDR3 DNA: TGTGCCAGCAGTTTGAGGGCGGGGACCCTCTCCGAGCAGTACTTC; CDR3 protein: CASSLRAGTLSEQYF
clone size: NA; V gene: TRBV6-2/TRBV6-3; D gene: NA; J gene: TRBJ2-1; CDR3 DNA: TGTGCCAGCAGTTACCTTAGGTTTGAGCAGTTCTTC; CDR3 protein: CASSYLRFEQFF
clone size: few; V gene: TRBV25-1; D gene: NA; J gene: TRBJ1-1; CDR3 DNA: TGTGCCAGCAGTGTGGGCAGCACTGAAGCTTTCTTT; CDR3 protein: CASSVGSTEAFF
clone size: NA; V gene: TRBV6-6; D gene: NA; J gene: TRBJ1-5; CDR3 DNA: TGTGCCAGCAGTTACTCGGCCGGGGAGGGCAATCAGCCCCAGCATTTT; CDR3 protein: CASSYSAGEGNQPQHF
clone size: few; V gene: TRBV9; D gene: NA; J gene: TRBJ2-5; CDR3 DNA: TGTGCCAGCAGCGTAGATTTAGCACACCAAGAGACCCAGTACTTC; CDR3 protein: CASSVDLAHQETQYF
clone size: NA; V gene: TRBV5-5; D gene: NA; J gene: TRBJ1-3; CDR3 DNA: TGTGCCAGCAGCCCGATGGGAGGGACTGGAAACACCATATATTTT; CDR3 protein: CASSPMGGTGNTIYF
clone size: NA; V gene: TRBV6-4; D gene: NA; J gene: TRBJ2-3; CDR3 DNA: TGTGCCAGCAGTGACAATGCGGGGGCCACAGATACGCAGTATTTT; CDR3 protein: CASSDNAGATDTQYF
clone size: NA; V gene: TRBV15; D gene: NA; J gene: TRBJ2-7; CDR3 DNA: TGTGCCACCAGCAGGGACAGCCTTTACGAGCAGTACTTC; CDR3 protein: CATSRDSLYEQYF
clone size: few; V gene: TRBV10-2; D gene: NA; J gene: TRBJ1-2; CDR3 DNA: TGCGCCAGCAGTGAGGGGAAAGGGTATGGCTACACCTTC; CDR3 protein: CASSEGKGYGYTF
clone size: many; V gene: TRBV7-9; D gene: TRBD2; J gene: TRBJ2-1; CDR3 DNA: TGTGCCAGCAGCAACTCAGCGGGAGAGAAGGGTTACAATGAGCAGTTCTTC; CDR3 protein: CASSNSAGEKGYNEQFF
clone size: few; V gene: TRBV4-2; D gene: TRBD1; J gene: TRBJ1-1; CDR3 DNA: TGTGCCAGCAGCCAAGAAATAGGGGGCGTCACTGAAGCTTTCTTT; CDR3 protein: CASSQEIGGVTEAFF
clone size: NA; V gene: TRBV19; D gene: NA; J gene: TRBJ2-5; CDR3 DNA: TGTGCCAGTAGTATTTCCGGGGTAGGACCAACCGAGACCCAGTACTTC; CDR3 protein: CASSISGVGPTETQYF
clone size: NA; V gene: TRBV7-9; D gene: NA; J gene: TRBJ2-1; CDR3 DNA: TGTGCCAGCAGCTTAGGTGGGACTCTTCTCTACAATGAGCAGTTCTTC; CDR3 protein: CASSLGGTLLYNEQFF
clone size: NA; V gene: TRBV29-1; D gene: NA; J gene: TRBJ1-1; CDR3 DNA: TGCAGCGTTGAGGGTTACACTGAAGCTTTCTTT; CDR3 protein: CSVEGYTEAFF
clone size: NA; V gene: TRBV7-2; D gene: TRBD2; J gene: TRBJ2-2; CDR3 DNA: TGTGCCAGCAGCTTATCCCAGGGACTAGCGGGAGGGAACACCGGGGAGCTGTTTTTT; CDR3 protein: CASSLSQGLAGGNTGELFF
clone size: few; V gene: TRBV5-1; D gene: TRBD2; J gene: TRBJ2-1; CDR3 DNA: TGCGCCAGCAGCTCGGGACTAGCGGGAACAACTGGCAATGAGCAGTTCTTC; CDR3 protein: CASSSGLAGTTGNEQFF
clone size: NA; V gene: TRBV20-1; D gene: NA; J gene: TRBJ2-7; CDR3 DNA: TGCAGTGCTACGGGCCCGGACCAAGTGACTGAGCAGTACTTC; CDR3 protein: CSATGPDQVTEQYF
clone size: once; V gene: TRBV12-3/TRBV12-4; D gene: NA; J gene: TRBJ1-2; CDR3 DNA: TGTGCCAGCAGCGGAATCTGGACAGTCTCTGCCCCTAACTATGGCTACACCTTC; CDR3 protein: CASSGIWTVSAPNYGYTF
clone size: few; V gene: TRBV12-3/TRBV12-4; D gene: NA; J gene: TRBJ2-7; CDR3 DNA: TGTGCCAGCAGACGATCTTACGAGCAGTACTTC; CDR3 protein: CASRRSYEQYF
clone size: NA; V gene: TRBV5-1; D gene: NA; J gene: TRBJ1-1; CDR3 DNA: TGCGCCAGCAGCCAAGGGGACGCGGACTCGCGTAAAGCTTTCTTT; CDR3 protein: CASSQGDADSRKAFF
clone size: NA; V gene: TRBV7-9; D gene: TRBD1; J gene: TRBJ1-6; CDR3 DNA: TGTGCCAGCAGCCAACAGGACAGGGGGAATTCACCCCTCCACTTT; CDR3 protein: CASSQQDRGNSPLHF